The 19 T cell receptor beta chains presented below share a single source sample, sequenced in a study of metastatic and nonmetastatic thyroid tumors. Prior to thyroid surgery, none of the patients had received any treatment. MiXCR re-clonotyped the PCR reads for TCRdb. The sample includes 20,000 to 30,000 clones, around 14% seen only once; the top ten take approximately 3.6%. The specimen sequenced was blood. The receptor source for this set is a female donor with papillary thyroid cancer or a benign thyroid nodule (not recorded which). Some clones in this sample may be carry-over from other donors' samples.

This clone was seen at least ten times. This chain links TRBV7-9 with TRBJ2-2, with 7 bases aligning to TRBD1. J lost 5 bases, V lost 2 bases, and 2 bases had no gene match. The CDR3 has 14 amino acids. Germline lookup yields CDR1 SEHNR and CDR2 FQNEAQ (reference sequence). The DNA for the CDR3 is TGTGCCAGCAGCTTAACAGGGGTGACCGGGGAGCTGTTTTTT. This sequence encodes CASSLTGVTGELFF.

This clone was counted ten times or more. The gene calls are TRBV15 and TRBJ2-2, with D maybe TRBD2 (7 bases). Germline CDR1 LNHNV, CDR2 YYDKDF (reference sequence). The V and J ends lost 1 base and 4 bases respectively, with 13 bases between them. The CDR3 sequence is 16 residues long. The CDR3 bases are TGTGCCACCAGCAGAGGGGAGGGGGTGGTCACCGGGGAGCTGTTTTTT. Encoded protein: CATSRGEGVVTGELFF.

This clone is medium-sized in the sample. CDR3 in amino acids: CASSLAGTSTEQYF. The CDR3 DNA reads TGTGCCAGCTCACTTGCCGGGACTAGCACCGAGCAGTACTTC. This chain uses TRBV18 with TRBJ2-7; 9 bases map to TRBD2. Germline V lookup: CDR1 KGHSH, CDR2 LQKENI. The V segment lost 4 bases and the J segment 6 bases; nucleotides outside the gene matches: 7. This CDR3 spans 14 amino acids.

In its sample, this clone was seen many times. CDR3 sequence reads: CASRTGQQETQYF. The CDR3 coding sequence is TGTGCCAGCAGAACGGGACAGCAAGAGACCCAGTACTTC. This chain connects TRBV6-1 to TRBJ2-5, with TRBD1 matching over 7 bases. Germline-derived CDR1 and CDR2 are MNHNS and SASEGT. This CDR3 has 13 residues. The J segment lost 2 bases and the V segment lost 6 bases, leaving 3 bases of the junction unmatched.

The chain is built from TRBV5-6 and TRBJ2-7; D could derive from TRBD1 or TRBD2 (5 bases each). The CDR3 loop spans 13 amino acids. Per the germline V gene, CDR1 is SGHDT and CDR2 is YYEEEE. Trimming removed 0 bases at V and 3 bases at J, with 7 bases between. The CDR3 loop is CASSLGGDYEQYF. In nucleotides, the CDR3 is TGTGCCAGCAGCTTGGGAGGGGACTACGAGCAGTACTTC.

V gene TRBV18 combines with J gene TRBJ1-5, with TRBD1 matching over 8 bases. V shed 3 bases and J 3 bases; nucleotides not matched to a gene: 4. This CDR3 is 15 amino acids long. Per germline, CDR1 KGHSH and CDR2 LQKENI. The CDR3 loop is CASSPTGQDNQPQHF. The CDR3 nucleotides read TGTGCCAGCTCACCGACGGGACAGGACAATCAGCCCCAGCATTTT. Together with reference TRBV18 and TRBJ1-5, the CDR3 gives the full variable domain: NAGVMQNPRHLVRRRGQEARLRCSPMKGHSHVYWYRQLPEEGLKFMVYLQKENIIDESGMPKERFSAEFPKEGPSILRIQQVVRGDSAAYFCASSPTGQDNQPQHFGDGTRLSIL.

This clone was recorded once. The genes are TRBV3-1 and TRBJ2-7, with D perhaps matching TRBD2 (5 bases). The CDR3 has 16 residues. Trimming took 0 bases from V and 3 from J, leaving 15 bases between them. Germline CDR1 and CDR2: LGHDT and YNNKEL (reference sequence). Here the CDR3 DNA reads TGTGCCAGCAGCCAAGAAGGACTGGCTGGGGTCTACGAGCAGTACTTC. Amino acid sequence: CASSQEGLAGVYEQYF.

This clone was seen repeatedly, ten times or more. The V gene is TRBV7-2, the J gene TRBJ2-2; 11 bases are a match to TRBD2. V trimming: 6 bases; J trimming: 5 bases; junction bases outside the gene matches: 5. CDR3 length: 15 amino acids. The V gene's germline CDR1 is SGHTA and CDR2 FQGNSA. The CDR3 loop reads CASRGTSGRTGELFF. In DNA form, the CDR3 reads TGTGCCAGCAGAGGGACTAGCGGAAGAACCGGGGAGCTGTTTTTT.

Many counts were recorded for this clone. The CDR3 sequence is CSVEDQDRGLSGEQYF. In DNA, the CDR3 is TGCAGCGTTGAAGATCAGGACAGGGGGCTGAGTGGCGAGCAGTACTTC. The chain uses TRBV29-1 and TRBJ2-7, with 11 bases lining up with TRBD1. Germline V gene data show CDR1 as SQVTM and CDR2 as ANQGSEA. The V and J ends lost 0 bases and 6 bases, in that order; junction bases with no gene match: 10. CDR3 length equals 16 residues.

This clone was detected once. A much larger clone differs from this one at a single base, so this may be a read error. The genes are TRBV5-4 and TRBJ2-7, with D hard to call. CDR3 length: 13 amino acids. The germline V gene encodes CDR1 SGHNT and CDR2 YYREEE (reference sequence). The CDR3 sequence: CAISLGSTFEQYF. In DNA, the CDR3 is TGTGCCATCAGCTTGGGCTCAACCTTTGAGCAGTACTTC.

Many counts were recorded for this clone. This chain links TRBV28 with TRBJ2-3; 14 bases agree with TRBD2. Germline V gene sequence: CDR1 MDHEN, CDR2 SYDVKM. The CDR3 spans 16 residues. J gave up 6 bases and V 7 bases, and 9 bases lay outside the gene matches. The CDR3 loop reads CASTIRLAGGRDTQYF. CDR3 DNA sequence: TGTGCCAGCACTATAAGACTAGCGGGAGGGCGGGATACGCAGTATTTT. The full variable domain, in which reference TRBV28 and TRBJ2-3 provide the parts outside the CDR3, is DVKVTQSSRYLVKRTGEKVFLECVQDMDHENMFWYRQDPGLGLRLIYFSYDVKMKEKGDIPEGYSVSREKKERFSLILESASTNQTSMYLCASTIRLAGGRDTQYFGPGTRLTVL.

The rearrangement links TRBV11-2 to TRBJ1-2; 10 bases line up with TRBD1. From germline, CDR1 is SGHAT and CDR2 FQNNGV. The CDR3 contains 13 residues. Losses at the gene ends were 4 bases for V and 6 bases for J; bases not matched to a gene: 2. The DNA of the CDR3 is TGTGCCAGCAGCTCGGGACAGGGGAATGGCTACACCTTC. Its translation is CASSSGQGNGYTF.

In its sample, this clone was seen many times. A much larger clone sits a single nucleotide away, making a read error possible. The rearrangement joins TRBV24-1 to TRBJ2-2, with a possible D match to TRBD2 (5 bases). Germline loops: CDR1 KGHDR, CDR2 SFDVKD. This CDR3 comprises 13 residues. The ends were cut back, 0 bases at V and 7 bases at J, with 5 bases in the middle. The DNA for the CDR3 is TGTGCCACCAGTGATTTGCGGGGCGGGGAGCTGTTTTTT. It translates to CATSDLRGGELFF.

The sample holds many counts of this clone. The chain uses TRBV4-2 and TRBJ2-1; the match to TRBD2 covers 12 bases. The CDR3 sequence is 16 residues long. Looked up from germline, CDR1 is LGHNA and CDR2 is YNFKEQ. The trim removed 4 bases at V and 4 bases at J, leaving 5 bases unmatched. The CDR3 coding sequence is TGTGCCAGCAGCCTACGACTAGCGGGGGTATACAATGAGCAGTTCTTC. Translating gives CASSLRLAGVYNEQFF.

In this sample, this clone is medium-sized. The rearrangement joins TRBV12-3 or TRBV12-4 to TRBJ2-7; a weak D match, TRBD2 (6 bases). This CDR3 is 15 amino acids long. Trimming took off 10 bases at V and 4 bases at J, with 23 bases between the two ends. Here the CDR3 reads CAIGGWSQGKYEQYF. CDR3 nucleotides: TGTGCCATTGGGGGGTGGTCGCAGGGAAAATACGAGCAGTACTTC.

This clone showed up many times. The rearrangement links TRBV7-2 to TRBJ2-3; no reliable D call. V gave up 6 bases and J gave up 1 base, with 14 bases separating them. Germline values: CDR1 SGHTA, CDR2 FQGNSA. The CDR3 extends over 15 amino acids. CDR3 protein: CASRQSLWGTDTQYF. The CDR3, as DNA: TGTGCCAGCAGGCAGAGTTTGTGGGGCACAGATACGCAGTATTTT.

This clone came up a few times. The chain joins TRBV12-3 or TRBV12-4 to TRBJ2-5; TRBD2 matches at 7 bases. Trimming at V came to 3 bases and at J to 4 bases, leaving 8 bases not matched to a gene. This CDR3 has 15 residues. This chain's CDR3 is CASSFLSGGRETQYF. The DNA for the CDR3 is TGTGCCAGCAGTTTTCTATCGGGAGGTCGAGAGACCCAGTACTTC.

This clone turned up a few times. The genes are TRBV6-1 and TRBJ2-1, with TRBD2 as a possible D gene (6 bases). Looked up from germline, CDR1 is MNHNS and CDR2 is SASEGT. CDR3 length: 14 amino acids. V was cut by 11 bases and J by 4 bases, with 18 bases left in between. The CDR3 coding sequence is TGTGCCGGCATTCCTTGGGGGGATTACAATGAGCAGTTCTTC. Protein product: CAGIPWGDYNEQFF.

This clone was counted many times. The chain combines TRBV18 with TRBJ1-2, with 9 bases fitting TRBD1. V lost 6 bases to trimming and J lost 0 bases; unmatched junction nucleotides: 2. Germline V lookup: CDR1 KGHSH, CDR2 LQKENI. This CDR3 contains 14 residues. This chain's CDR3 is CASSGTGTNYGYTF. In nucleotides, the CDR3 is TGTGCCAGCTCCGGGACAGGGACTAACTATGGCTACACCTTC. Supplemented by reference TRBV18 and TRBJ1-2, the full variable domain reads NAGVMQNPRHLVRRRGQEARLRCSPMKGHSHVYWYRQLPEEGLKFMVYLQKENIIDESGMPKERFSAEFPKEGPSILRIQQVVRGDSAAYFCASSGTGTNYGYTFGSGTRLTVV.